What follows are 25 T cell receptor beta chains derived from one specimen sequenced in a study of T-cell reconstitution after alpha-beta-depleted transplantation in children. Researchers prepared the TCRbeta library using unique molecular identifiers, the study reports. In TCRdb, the PCR reads were re-called with MiXCR into one record per CDR3 protein. This table has some 640,000 distinct CDR3 sequences, roughly 17% appearing once. The sequenced sample was PBMCs from the stem cell graft donor, obtained from the stem cell graft. Receptors were obtained from a human donor who donated a stem cell graft to a child with acute myeloid leukemia.

This clonotype was picked up a small number of times. This rearrangement joins TRBV28 to TRBJ2-3; TRBD2 matches at 8 bases. V trimming: 8 bases; J trimming: 4 bases; junction bases outside the gene matches: 11. Looked up from germline, CDR1 is MDHEN and CDR2 is SYDVKM. The CDR3 sequence is 15 residues long. The CDR3, as DNA: TGTGCCAGCGTTCGGGGGGGAAGGGGAGCAGATACGCAGTATTTT. Translated, it gives CASVRGGRGADTQYF.

This clonotype was detected many times. This chain joins TRBV20-1 and TRBJ2-7, with 8 bases lining up with TRBD1. This CDR3 is 13 amino acids long. Germline CDR1 reads DFQATT; CDR2 reads SNEGSKA (reference sequence). J gave up 6 bases and V 6 bases, and 10 bases lay outside the gene matches. CDR3 protein: CSATTQGEAEQYF. DNA of the CDR3: TGCAGTGCGACCACACAGGGGGAGGCCGAGCAGTACTTC.

This clonotype has a count of ten or more. The chain couples TRBV7-9 to TRBJ2-1, with D possibly being TRBD2 (6 bases). CDR1 SEHNR and CDR2 FQNEAQ come from the germline V gene (reference sequence). The CDR3 consists of 16 residues. Trimming removed 6 bases from V and 0 bases from J, with 15 bases in between. In DNA, the CDR3 is TGTGCCAGCAGGACATCGGGGGTCCGCTCCTACAATGAGCAGTTCTTC. Its translation is CASRTSGVRSYNEQFF. The entire variable domain, with the rest obtained from reference TRBV7-9 and TRBJ2-1, is as follows: DTGVSQNPRHKITKRGQNVTFRCDPISEHNRLYWYRQTLGQGPEFLTYFQNEAQLEKSRLLSDRFSAERPKGSFSTLEIQRTEQGDSAMYLCASRTSGVRSYNEQFFGPGTRLTVL.

In this sample, this clonotype turned up many times. The V call is TRBV20-1, the J call TRBJ2-3; no clear D gene. CDR1 and CDR2 from the germline V gene are DFQATT and SNEGSKA (reference sequence). Trimming took 4 bases from V and 5 from J, leaving 13 bases between them. The CDR3 totals 13 residues. The CDR3 is CSATAGLKDTQYF. The CDR3 nucleotides are TGCAGTGCTACCGCCGGGCTAAAAGATACGCAGTATTTT.

The V call is TRBV13, the J call TRBJ1-1; possible D gene TRBD1, 5 bases. Trimming removed 7 bases at V and 4 bases at J, with 16 bases between. The CDR3 covers 14 residues. Germline V CDR1 and CDR2: PRHDT, FYEKMQ (reference sequence). The CDR3 region is CASTSRGIGTEAFF. In nucleotides, the CDR3 is TGTGCCAGCACGTCGCGGGGGATCGGCACTGAAGCTTTCTTT.

The rearrangement uses TRBV7-9 and TRBJ2-1; 7 bases fit TRBD2. Germline V gives CDR1 SEHNR, CDR2 FQNEAQ (reference sequence). There are 14 residues in the CDR3. Germline trimming cut 1 base from V and 10 bases from J; bases unmatched to any gene: 7. As DNA, the CDR3 is TGTGCCAGCAGCTTAGGGGGGAGGGGTCGGGAGCAGTTCTTC. This sequence encodes CASSLGGRGREQFF.

This chain uses TRBV7-9 with TRBJ2-4, with a tentative D call TRBD2 (5 bases). Germline loops: CDR1 SEHNR, CDR2 FQNEAQ (reference sequence). The ends were cut back, 9 bases at V and 7 bases at J, with 16 bases in the middle. The CDR3 totals 13 residues. This CDR3 reads CASGGPLGNIQYF. The CDR3 DNA reads as TGTGCCAGTGGCGGGCCACTGGGGAACATTCAGTACTTC.

This clonotype was observed a handful of times. The rearrangement links TRBV12-3 or TRBV12-4 to TRBJ1-4; 7 bases agree with TRBD1. V lost 6 bases and J lost 11; bases outside the gene matches: 21. CDR3 length equals 17 residues. The CDR3 DNA follows: TGTGCCAGCAGCCCCGAGGCGACCGGGACAGTACCTTGGAAACTGTTTTTT. It encodes CASSPEATGTVPWKLFF.

This clonotype was detected many times. The chain links TRBV6-1 to TRBJ2-3; TRBD2 is a possible D gene (7 bases). The CDR3 runs 15 residues. CDR1 is MNHNS, CDR2 SASEGT, per germline. Trimming removed 8 bases from V and 2 bases from J, with 17 bases in between. The CDR3 protein is CASGSGGSITDTQYF. The CDR3 bases are TGTGCCAGCGGGTCGGGGGGCTCTATCACAGATACGCAGTATTTT.

This clonotype appeared a few times. The chain links TRBV7-9 to TRBJ2-5, with 7 bases fitting TRBD1. Trimming removed 5 bases from V and 2 bases from J; junction bases left unmatched: 11. Germline V CDR1 and CDR2: SEHNR, FQNEAQ (reference sequence). This CDR3 spans 16 amino acids. The CDR3 bases are TGTGCCAGCAGCCCGGGGACAGTCGGTGGGCAAGAGACCCAGTACTTC. Translating it yields CASSPGTVGGQETQYF.

This clonotype was counted many times. This rearrangement joins TRBV5-1 to TRBJ2-1; 10 bases agree with TRBD1. The germline V gene encodes CDR1 SGHRS and CDR2 YFSETQ. The J segment lost 5 bases and the V segment lost 4 bases, leaving 3 bases of the junction unmatched. There are 14 residues in the CDR3. The CDR3 nucleotides read TGCGCCAGCAGCCCCGGACAGGGGGACAATGAGCAGTTCTTC. Its protein is CASSPGQGDNEQFF.

This clonotype was counted many times. This rearrangement joins TRBV20-1 to TRBJ2-3; D unclear. The CDR3 is 13 residues long. The V gene lost 6 bases and the J gene lost 0 bases, with 10 bases spanning the gap. The germline gives CDR1 DFQATT, CDR2 SNEGSKA (reference sequence). DNA for the CDR3: TGCAGTGCCCCCCTGCAAAGCACAGATACGCAGTATTTT. Its translation: CSAPLQSTDTQYF.

This clonotype was counted only a few times. The CDR3 spells CASSRDRADTQYF. The DNA for the CDR3 is TGCGCCAGCAGCCGGGACAGGGCGGATACGCAGTATTTT. The rearrangement uses TRBV5-1 and TRBJ2-3; TRBD1 aligns across 9 bases. The CDR3 runs 13 residues. The junction had 3 bases not matched to a gene; V was cut back by 4 bases and J by 6 bases. Germline assignment: CDR1 SGHRS and CDR2 YFSETQ.

This clonotype was detected many times. V gene TRBV29-1 combines with J gene TRBJ1-1; perhaps TRBD1 as D (5 bases). The CDR3 sequence is 13 residues long. Germline V gene sequence: CDR1 SQVTM, CDR2 ANQGSEA. V lost 0 bases to trimming and J lost 7 bases, with 12 bases between them. The CDR3 spells CSVEDWGELEAFF. In DNA form, the CDR3 reads TGCAGCGTTGAAGATTGGGGGGAACTTGAAGCTTTCTTT.

There are a few counts of this clonotype. This rearrangement joins TRBV5-6 to TRBJ1-6, with D perhaps matching TRBD1 (5 bases). Germline V CDR1 and CDR2: SGHDT, YYEEEE. CDR3 length: 14 amino acids. V dropped 2 bases and J dropped 10 bases, with 13 bases sitting between them. This CDR3 reads CASSLMGVGSPLHF. Here the CDR3 DNA reads TGTGCCAGCAGCTTAATGGGGGTTGGCTCACCCCTCCACTTT.

As DNA, the CDR3 is TGTGCCAGCACGGGAAGTTGGACCGAGCGGGGGAGCTCCTACGAGCAGTACTTC. Translation: CASTGSWTERGSSYEQYF. The chain employs TRBV12-3 or TRBV12-4 and TRBJ2-7, with 8 bases that match TRBD2. J was trimmed by 0 bases and V by 7 bases; bases with no gene match: 17. The CDR3 loop spans 18 amino acids.

This clonotype was detected only a few times. The CDR3 DNA reads as TGCAGTGCTACCGGGACAAAGAATTCACCCCTCCACTTT. It translates to CSATGTKNSPLHF. This chain joins TRBV20-1 and TRBJ1-6; TRBD1 might be the D (6 bases). V was cut by 4 bases and J by 7 bases, with 11 bases left in between. The CDR3 is 13 amino acids. Germline V gene lookup returns CDR1 DFQATT and CDR2 SNEGSKA (reference sequence).

CDR3 DNA: TGTGCCAGCAGCTTAAACAGGGGTGAAGCTGAAGCTTTCTTT. It codes for CASSLNRGEAEAFF. The rearrangement uses TRBV11-2 and TRBJ1-1, with TRBD1 matching over 7 bases. CDR1 and CDR2 from the germline V gene are SGHAT and FQNNGV. This CDR3 spans 14 amino acids. V shed 2 bases and J 6 bases; nucleotides not matched to a gene: 6.

This clonotype was seen at least ten times. The rearrangement uses TRBV29-1 and TRBJ1-1, with D possibly being TRBD1 (6 bases). This CDR3 is built from 12 residues. CDR1 and CDR2 from the germline V gene are SQVTM and ANQGSEA. V was cut by 3 bases and J by 4 bases, with 9 bases left in between. The CDR3 protein is CSVDQGRTEAFF. CDR3 in DNA: TGCAGCGTTGATCAGGGGCGCACTGAAGCTTTCTTT.

This clonotype was counted at least ten times. V usage is TRBV12-3 or TRBV12-4 and J usage is TRBJ2-1, with a tentative D call TRBD2 (7 bases). CDR3 size: 14 residues. The V end was cut by 8 bases, the J end by 8 bases, with 19 bases between. Here the CDR3 DNA reads TGTGCCAGCTCCGGACTCCGGGGGGCGGATGAGCAGTTCTTC. It is translated as CASSGLRGADEQFF.

This clonotype was recorded many times. The V call is TRBV20-1, the J call TRBJ1-5; TRBD1 agrees at 7 bases. CDR3 length: 15 amino acids. V shed 1 base, J shed 7 bases, and the junction held 10 bases outside the gene matches. In germline, CDR1 is DFQATT, CDR2 SNEGSKA (reference sequence). The DNA of the CDR3 is TGCAGTGCTAGAGGCCCCGACAGGGTAGGGCAGCCCCAGCATTTT. It specifies CSARGPDRVGQPQHF.

The chain couples TRBV7-8 to TRBJ1-4, with D perhaps matching TRBD1 (5 bases). Germline values: CDR1 SGHVS, CDR2 FQNEAQ. This CDR3 comprises 14 residues. The V gene lost 5 bases and the J gene lost 6 bases, with 13 bases spanning the gap. CDR3 bases: TGTGCCAGCAGCCCCTCGGGGGGGGATGAAAAACTGTTTTTT. This translates into CASSPSGGDEKLFF.

The genes are TRBV6-1 and TRBJ1-6; 7 nucleotides line up with TRBD1. With 10 bases clipped from V and 7 bases from J, the junction kept 4 bases outside the gene matches. Germline values: CDR1 MNHNS, CDR2 SASEGT. The CDR3 runs to 12 residues. The DNA of the CDR3 is TGTGCCACCAGGACAGGAAATTCACCCCTCCACTTT. It translates to CATRTGNSPLHF.

This clonotype appeared many times. The chain links TRBV7-8 to TRBJ2-7; either TRBD1 or TRBD2 may supply D (5 bases each). Trimming left V 3 bases short and J 4 bases short, with 10 bases between. This CDR3 has 13 amino acids. Germline V gives CDR1 SGHVS, CDR2 FQNEAQ. The CDR3, as DNA: TGTGCCAGCAGCTTGAAGAGGGGTTACGAGCAGTACGTC. It is translated as CASSLKRGYEQYV.

On this clonotype: A read error may be the cause here, since a much bigger clone is one base away. CDR3 loop: CASSQGPVGDKQYF. As DNA, the CDR3 is TGCGCCAGCAGCCAAGGCCCCGTGGGCGATAAGCAGTATTTT. This chain uses TRBV4-3 with TRBJ2-3; the D is unclear. Germline CDR1 reads LGHNA; CDR2 reads YSLEER. The CDR3 spans 14 residues.